The rows below give T cell receptor beta chains drawn from one sample of a study of Graves' ophthalmopathy and Graves' hyperthyroidism. TCRdb called the multiplex PCR reads again in MiXCR, with one record for every CDR3 protein. The sample yields about 150,000 distinct CDR3 sequences, over 35% seen once. Material for sequencing was peripheral blood. All receptors come from a woman aged 40 to 50 with Graves' ophthalmopathy. Each CDR3 is given with its conserved first and last residue. Clone size is not always given. Where it is, it says once, few, many or a class for expanded clones.

clone size: NA; V gene: TRBV7-8; CDR3 protein: CASSLDLGWGEQYF
clone size: many; V gene: TRBV25-1; CDR3 protein: CASQGFTYGYTF
clone size: many; V gene: TRBV19; CDR3 protein: CASSTGTNTEELFF
clone size: once; V gene: TRBV28; CDR3 protein: CASSPHEGAGYGYTF
clone size: NA; V gene: TRBV28; CDR3 protein: CASSTSGTGNGYTF
clone size: many; V gene: TRBV20-1; CDR3 protein: CSDTRYGYTF
clone size: many; V gene: TRBV25-1; CDR3 protein: CASRQGRDTGELFF
clone size: few; V gene: TRBV6-1; CDR3 protein: CASRTGQGRDGYTF
clone size: NA; V gene: TRBV12-3/TRBV12-4; CDR3 protein: CASKATAGTGVGVTGELFF
clone size: NA; V gene: TRBV7-9; CDR3 protein: CASSSGQAPPGELFF
clone size: many; V gene: TRBV11-2; CDR3 protein: CASSLDPQAVTF
clone size: many; V gene: TRBV27; CDR3 protein: CASTGNYPAYEQYF
clone size: NA; V gene: TRBV6-1; CDR3 protein: CASSEWHTYEQYF
clone size: NA; V gene: TRBV29-1; CDR3 protein: CSYGTPETQYF
clone size: many; V gene: TRBV29-1; CDR3 protein: CSVVGEAFF
clone size: NA; V gene: TRBV7-2; CDR3 protein: CASSLGSGYGYEQYF
clone size: many; V gene: TRBV6-5; CDR3 protein: CASSYGRENTEAFF
clone size: few; V gene: TRBV12-3/TRBV12-4; CDR3 protein: CASSLRLADTGELFF
clone size: NA; V gene: TRBV28; CDR3 protein: CASSSGTARYEQYF
clone size: NA; V gene: TRBV12-3/TRBV12-4; CDR3 protein: CASSPNPTGLGNTIYF
clone size: many; V gene: TRBV11-3; CDR3 protein: CASSLEGLAEISYEQYF
clone size: NA; V gene: TRBV6-1; CDR3 protein: CASRDRGTEAFF
clone size: NA; V gene: TRBV9; CDR3 protein: CASSVAGDSPLHF
clone size: many; V gene: TRBV14; CDR3 protein: CASSPWGGASYEQYF
clone size: many; V gene: TRBV9; CDR3 protein: CASSVDGSGSGELFF
clone size: NA; V gene: TRBV19; CDR3 protein: CATQPAGRLNSPLHF
clone size: many; V gene: TRBV6-1; CDR3 protein: CASSPPQETQYF
clone size: NA; V gene: TRBV28; CDR3 protein: CASSDSKPEQYF
clone size: NA; V gene: TRBV28; CDR3 protein: CASSKGGRRKEQYF
clone size: NA; V gene: TRBV6-5; CDR3 protein: CASSYSAASGYEQYF
clone size: NA; V gene: TRBV28; CDR3 protein: CASSLVAQLGYTF
clone size: few; V gene: TRBV2; CDR3 protein: CASRGGSGNTEAFF
clone size: once; V gene: TRBV28; CDR3 protein: CASSFRQESSYNSPLHF
clone size: NA; V gene: TRBV6-2/TRBV6-3; CDR3 protein: CASSYNPGLAVFANTGELFF
clone size: many; V gene: TRBV2; CDR3 protein: CASSGTGANTGELFF
clone size: many; V gene: TRBV18; CDR3 protein: CASSPIRDEQYF
clone size: NA; V gene: TRBV9; CDR3 protein: CASGPRGGYTF
clone size: many; V gene: TRBV19; CDR3 protein: CASTGGYTEAFF
clone size: many; V gene: TRBV6-5; CDR3 protein: CASRPRDRIQAFF
clone size: many; V gene: TRBV6-5; CDR3 protein: CASRASGNSNQPQHF
clone size: many; V gene: TRBV28; CDR3 protein: CASSSSGGRNSYEQYF
clone size: many; V gene: TRBV27; CDR3 protein: CASSTGQVNTEAFF
clone size: NA; V gene: TRBV28; CDR3 protein: CASCSGNSGANVLTF
clone size: many; V gene: TRBV11-2; CDR3 protein: CASSLVGQGGSNEQYF
clone size: many; V gene: TRBV19; CDR3 protein: CASSFTGQASNYGYTF
clone size: NA; V gene: TRBV29-1; CDR3 protein: CSVTRQDEDYGYTF